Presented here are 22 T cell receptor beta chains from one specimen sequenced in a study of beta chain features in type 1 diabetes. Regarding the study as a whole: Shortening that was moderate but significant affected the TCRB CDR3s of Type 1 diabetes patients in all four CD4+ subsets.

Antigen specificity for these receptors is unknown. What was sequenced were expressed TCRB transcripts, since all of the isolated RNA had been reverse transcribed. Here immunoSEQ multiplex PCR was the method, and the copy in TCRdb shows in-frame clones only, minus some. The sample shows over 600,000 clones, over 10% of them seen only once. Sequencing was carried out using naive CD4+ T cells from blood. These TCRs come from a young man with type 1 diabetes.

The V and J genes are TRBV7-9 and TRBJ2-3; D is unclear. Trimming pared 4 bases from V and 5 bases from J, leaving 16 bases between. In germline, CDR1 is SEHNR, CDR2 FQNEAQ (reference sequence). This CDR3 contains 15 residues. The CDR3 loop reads CASSSRWDLGDTQYF. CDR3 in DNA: TGTGCCAGCAGCTCCCGTTGGGATCTAGGAGATACGCAGTATTTT.

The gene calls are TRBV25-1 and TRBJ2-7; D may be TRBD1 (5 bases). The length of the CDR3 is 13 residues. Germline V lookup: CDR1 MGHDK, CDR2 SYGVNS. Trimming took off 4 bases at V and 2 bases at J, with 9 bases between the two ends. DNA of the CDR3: TGTGCCAGCAGTGTGGCAGGGACCTACGAGCAGTACTTC. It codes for CASSVAGTYEQYF.

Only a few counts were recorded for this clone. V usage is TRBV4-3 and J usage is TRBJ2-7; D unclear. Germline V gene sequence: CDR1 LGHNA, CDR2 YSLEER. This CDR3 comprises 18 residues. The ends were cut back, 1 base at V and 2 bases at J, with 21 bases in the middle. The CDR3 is CASSQALSVGNPTYEQYF. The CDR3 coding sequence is TGCGCCAGCAGCCAAGCCCTCTCAGTTGGTAACCCAACCTACGAGCAGTACTTC.

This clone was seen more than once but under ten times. Here the CDR3 reads CSARTHRLNQASYTF. CDR3 nucleotide sequence: TGCAGCGCCAGAACCCACCGATTAAACCAGGCCTCCTACACCTTC. The chain combines TRBV29-1 with TRBJ1-2; D uncertain. CDR1 is SQVTM, CDR2 ANQGSEA, per germline. V was clipped by 7 bases and J by 10 bases, with 28 bases between them. The CDR3 consists of 15 residues.

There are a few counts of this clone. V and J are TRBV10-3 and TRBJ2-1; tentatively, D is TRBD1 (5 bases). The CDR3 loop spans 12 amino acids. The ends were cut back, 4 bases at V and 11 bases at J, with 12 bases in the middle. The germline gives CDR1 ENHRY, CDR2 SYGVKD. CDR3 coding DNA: TGTGCCATCAGTGCAGGGTGGCTGCAGCAGTTCTTC. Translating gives CAISAGWLQQFF.

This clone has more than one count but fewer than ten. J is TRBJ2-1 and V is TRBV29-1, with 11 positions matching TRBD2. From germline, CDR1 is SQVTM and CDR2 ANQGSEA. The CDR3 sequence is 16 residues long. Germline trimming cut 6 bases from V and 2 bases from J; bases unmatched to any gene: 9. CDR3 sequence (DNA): TGCAGCGTCCGAGGAATAGCGGGGGGGACCTACAATGAGCAGTTCTTC. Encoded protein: CSVRGIAGGTYNEQFF.

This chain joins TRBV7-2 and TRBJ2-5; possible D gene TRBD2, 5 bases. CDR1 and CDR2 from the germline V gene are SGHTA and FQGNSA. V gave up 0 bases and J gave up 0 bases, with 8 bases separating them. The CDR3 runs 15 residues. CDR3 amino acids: CASSLAPGNQETQYF. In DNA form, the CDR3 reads TGTGCCAGCAGCTTAGCGCCGGGGAACCAAGAGACCCAGTACTTC.

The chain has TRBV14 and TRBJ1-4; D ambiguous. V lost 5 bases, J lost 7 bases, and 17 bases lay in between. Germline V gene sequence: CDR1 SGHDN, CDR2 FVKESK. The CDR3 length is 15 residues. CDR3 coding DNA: TGTGCCAGCAGCAAAATCCAGAGTACCATTGAAAAACTGTTTTTT. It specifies CASSKIQSTIEKLFF.

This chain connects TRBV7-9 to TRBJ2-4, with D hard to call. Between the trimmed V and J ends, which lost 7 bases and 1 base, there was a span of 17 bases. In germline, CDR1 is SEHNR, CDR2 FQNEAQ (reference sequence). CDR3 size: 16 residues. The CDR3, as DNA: TGTGCCAGCACCGATACCTTAGGGTTGGCCAAAAACATTCAGTACTTC. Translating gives CASTDTLGLAKNIQYF.

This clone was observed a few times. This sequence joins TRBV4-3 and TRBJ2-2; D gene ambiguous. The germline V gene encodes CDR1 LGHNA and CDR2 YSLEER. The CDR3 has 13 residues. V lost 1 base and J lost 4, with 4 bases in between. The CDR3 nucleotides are TGCGCCAGCAGCCAAGGGATCACCGGGGAGCTGTTTTTT. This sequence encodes CASSQGITGELFF.

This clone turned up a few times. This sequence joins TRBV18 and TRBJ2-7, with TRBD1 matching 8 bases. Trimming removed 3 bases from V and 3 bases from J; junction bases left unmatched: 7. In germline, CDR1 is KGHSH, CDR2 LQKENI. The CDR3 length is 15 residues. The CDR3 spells CASSPPGQVNYEQYF. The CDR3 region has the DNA TGTGCCAGCTCACCCCCGGGACAGGTAAACTACGAGCAGTACTTC.

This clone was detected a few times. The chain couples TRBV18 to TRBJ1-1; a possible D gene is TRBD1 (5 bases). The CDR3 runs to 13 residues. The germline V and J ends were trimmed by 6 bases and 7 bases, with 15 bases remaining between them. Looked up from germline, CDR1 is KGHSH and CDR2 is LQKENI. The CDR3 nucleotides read TGTGCCAGCTCTAACCTTAAGGGGATTGAAGCTTTCTTT. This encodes CASSNLKGIEAFF.

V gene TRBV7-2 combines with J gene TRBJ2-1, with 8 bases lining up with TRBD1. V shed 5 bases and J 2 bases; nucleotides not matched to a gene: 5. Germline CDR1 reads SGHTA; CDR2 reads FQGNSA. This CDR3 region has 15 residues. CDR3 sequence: CASSEVTGAYNEQFF. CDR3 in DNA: TGTGCCAGCAGCGAAGTGACAGGGGCCTACAATGAGCAGTTCTTC.

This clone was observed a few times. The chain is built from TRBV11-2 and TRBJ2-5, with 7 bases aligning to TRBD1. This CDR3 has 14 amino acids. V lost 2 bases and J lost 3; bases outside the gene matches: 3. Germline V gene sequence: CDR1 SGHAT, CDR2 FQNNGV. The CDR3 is CASSLNGQEETQYF. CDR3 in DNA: TGTGCCAGCAGCTTAAACGGACAGGAAGAGACCCAGTACTTC. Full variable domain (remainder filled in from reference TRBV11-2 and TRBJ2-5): EAGVAQSPRYKIIEKRQSVAFWCNPISGHATLYWYQQILGQGPKLLIQFQNNGVVDDSQLPKDRFSAERLKGVDSTLKIQPAKLEDSAVYLCASSLNGQEETQYFGPGTRLLVL.

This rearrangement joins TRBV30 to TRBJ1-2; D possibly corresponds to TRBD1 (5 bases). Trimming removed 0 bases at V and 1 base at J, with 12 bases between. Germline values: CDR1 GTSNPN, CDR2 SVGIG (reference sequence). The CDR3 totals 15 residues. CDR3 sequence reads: CAWSVAHGHNYGYTF. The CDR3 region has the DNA TGTGCCTGGAGTGTAGCCCACGGACATAACTATGGCTACACCTTC. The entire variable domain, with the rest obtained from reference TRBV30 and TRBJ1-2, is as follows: SQTIHQWPATLVQPVGSPLSLECTVEGTSNPNLYWYRQAAGRGLQLLFYSVGIGQISSEVPQNLSASRPQDRQFILSSKKLLLSDSGFYLCAWSVAHGHNYGYTFGSGTRLTVV.

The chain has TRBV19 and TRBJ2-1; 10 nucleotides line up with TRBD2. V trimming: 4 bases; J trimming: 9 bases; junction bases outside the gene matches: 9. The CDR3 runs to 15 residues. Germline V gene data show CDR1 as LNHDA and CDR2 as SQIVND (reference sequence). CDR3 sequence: CASSTSLAGGREQFF. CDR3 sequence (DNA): TGTGCCAGTAGTACGAGCTTAGCGGGGGGACGTGAGCAGTTCTTC.

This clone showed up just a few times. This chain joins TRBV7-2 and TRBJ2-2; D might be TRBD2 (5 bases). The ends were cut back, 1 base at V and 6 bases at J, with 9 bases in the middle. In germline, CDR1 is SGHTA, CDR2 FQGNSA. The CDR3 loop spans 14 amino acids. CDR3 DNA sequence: TGTGCCAGCAGCTTAGTCGGGATTTCCGGGGAGCTGTTTTTT. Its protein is CASSLVGISGELFF.

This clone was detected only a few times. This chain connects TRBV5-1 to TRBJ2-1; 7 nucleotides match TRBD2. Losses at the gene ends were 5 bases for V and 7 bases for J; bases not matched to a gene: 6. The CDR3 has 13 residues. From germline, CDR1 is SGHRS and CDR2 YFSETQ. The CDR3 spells CASRGLSDNEQFF. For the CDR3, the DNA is TGCGCCAGCAGGGGACTATCTGATAATGAGCAGTTCTTC.

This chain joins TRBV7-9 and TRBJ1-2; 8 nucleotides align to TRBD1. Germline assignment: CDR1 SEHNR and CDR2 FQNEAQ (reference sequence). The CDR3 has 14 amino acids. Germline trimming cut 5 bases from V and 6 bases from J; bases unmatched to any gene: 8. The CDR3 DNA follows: TGTGCCAGCAGCCCCCGGACAGGGTTGGATGGCTACACCTTC. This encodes CASSPRTGLDGYTF.

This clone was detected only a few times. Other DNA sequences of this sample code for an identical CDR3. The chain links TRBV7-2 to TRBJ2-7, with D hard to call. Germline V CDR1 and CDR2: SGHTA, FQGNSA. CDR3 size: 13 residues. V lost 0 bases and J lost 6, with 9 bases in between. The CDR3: CASSLALGFEQYF. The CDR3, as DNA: TGTGCCAGCAGCTTAGCGCTAGGGTTCGAGCAGTACTTC.

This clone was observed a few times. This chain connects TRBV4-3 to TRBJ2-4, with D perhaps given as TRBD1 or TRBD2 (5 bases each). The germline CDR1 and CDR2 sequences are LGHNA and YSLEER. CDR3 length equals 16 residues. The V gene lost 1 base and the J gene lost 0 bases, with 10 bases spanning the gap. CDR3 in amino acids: CASSQAGSLAKNIQYF. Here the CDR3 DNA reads TGCGCCAGCAGCCAAGCAGGGAGTCTAGCCAAAAACATTCAGTACTTC.

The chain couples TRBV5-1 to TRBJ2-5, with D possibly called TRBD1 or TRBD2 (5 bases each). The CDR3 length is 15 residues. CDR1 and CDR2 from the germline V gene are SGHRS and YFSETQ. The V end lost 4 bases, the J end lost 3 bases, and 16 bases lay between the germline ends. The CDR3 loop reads CASSPNPGTKETQYF. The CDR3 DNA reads TGCGCCAGCAGCCCTAACCCCGGGACCAAAGAGACCCAGTACTTC.